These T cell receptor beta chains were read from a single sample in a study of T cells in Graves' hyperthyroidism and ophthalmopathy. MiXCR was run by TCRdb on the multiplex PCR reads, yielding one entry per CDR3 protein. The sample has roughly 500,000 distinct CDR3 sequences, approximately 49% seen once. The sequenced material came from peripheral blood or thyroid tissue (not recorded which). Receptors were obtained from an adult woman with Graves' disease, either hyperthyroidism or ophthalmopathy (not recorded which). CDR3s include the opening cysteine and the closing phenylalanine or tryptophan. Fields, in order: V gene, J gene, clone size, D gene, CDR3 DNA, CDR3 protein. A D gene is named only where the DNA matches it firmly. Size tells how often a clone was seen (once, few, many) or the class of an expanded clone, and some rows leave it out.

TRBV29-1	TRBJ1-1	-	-	TGCAGCGTTGACCTAAAAGTAGGGGTCCGGGGGCCAGGATTGGGTCCTGAAGCTTTCTTT	CSVDLKVGVRGPGLGPEAFF
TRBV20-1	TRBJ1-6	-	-	TGCAGCCCCTGGGGGGGGAATAATTCACCCCTCCACTTT	CSPWGGNNSPLHF
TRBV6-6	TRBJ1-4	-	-	TGTGCCAGCAGTAAACAGGTTGGAAAACTGTTTTTT	CASSKQVGKLFF
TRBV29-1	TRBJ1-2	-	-	TGCAGCGTTGCGGTGGGACTAGCGAGCTACACCTTC	CSVAVGLASYTF
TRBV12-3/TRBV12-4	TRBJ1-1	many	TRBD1	TGTGCCAGCACCTCACGGGACAGGGAGAGCACTGAAGCTTTCTTT	CASTSRDRESTEAFF
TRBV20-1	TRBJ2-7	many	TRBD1	TGCAGTGCTAGAGATTTCGGGACAGGCACCTACGAGCAGTACTTC	CSARDFGTGTYEQYF
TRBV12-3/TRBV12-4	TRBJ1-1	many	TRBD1	TGTGCCAGCAGTTTACAGGGGGCGCTTACTGAAGCTTTCTTT	CASSLQGALTEAFF
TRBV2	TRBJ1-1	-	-	TGTGCCAGCAGCGTAAGTGGGGAAACTGAAGCTTTCTTT	CASSVSGETEAFF
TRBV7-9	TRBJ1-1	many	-	TGTGCCAGCAGCCAAGGAGGGGCCACTATGAACACTGAAGCTTTCTTT	CASSQGGATMNTEAFF
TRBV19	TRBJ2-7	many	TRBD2	TGTGCCAGTAGTATCGCCCTCGGGACTAGCGGGGTACCCTACGAGCAGTACTTC	CASSIALGTSGVPYEQYF
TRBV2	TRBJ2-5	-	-	TGTGCCAGCAGGGGACGGGACGGTCAAGAGACCCAGTACTTC	CASRGRDGQETQYF
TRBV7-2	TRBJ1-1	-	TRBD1	TGTGCCAGCAGCAAGGACAGGATCAACACTGAAGCTTTCTTT	CASSKDRINTEAFF
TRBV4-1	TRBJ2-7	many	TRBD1	TGCGCCAGCAGCCAAATACCAGGGGGCCGTTCCTACGAGCAGTACTTC	CASSQIPGGRSYEQYF
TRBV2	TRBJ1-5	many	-	TGTGCCAGCAGTTTCGGACAGCTCCCGGGGCCCCAGCATTTT	CASSFGQLPGPQHF
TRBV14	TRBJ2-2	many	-	TGTGCCAGCAGCCAAGATGGGGGACGGAGCGGGGAGCTGTTTTTT	CASSQDGGRSGELFF